This paragraph reports one T cell receptor beta chain. Here immunoSEQ multiplex PCR was the method, and the copy in TCRdb shows in-frame clones only, minus some. Of 65,000 to 70,000 clones in the sample, around 90% were seen once. The sample originates from a study of OX40 agonist ivuxolimab in advanced cancers. This CDR3 region has 14 residues. Germline CDR1 reads SEHNR; CDR2 reads FQNEAQ (reference sequence). V was shortened by 3 bases and J by 4 bases, with 12 bases between the two germline ends. The chain uses TRBV7-9 and TRBJ1-2; perhaps TRBD1 as D (5 bases). The sequenced sample was CD4+ or CD8+ T cells sorted from blood, obtained in a trial of the OX40 agonist ivuxolimab. The clonotype comes from an adult with an advanced solid tumor such as melanoma, head and neck, liver or kidney cancer. The CDR3 DNA reads as TGTGCCAGCAGCTTGCGGGGGGGACGCTATGGCTACACCTTC. This translates into CASSLRGGRYGYTF.